This TCR beta chain was identified in a study of shared clonotypes between healthy human individuals. A split of CD4+ cells into CD45RA+ naive and CD45RA-negative memory subsets was performed. Only in-frame clones appear in the TCRdb table, and some are missing; sequencing was by immunoSEQ multiplex PCR. Here the sample spans some 1,400,000 clones, roughly 96% being singletons. V lost 2 bases and J lost 10, with 17 bases in between. Germline V gene lookup returns CDR1 SEHNR and CDR2 FQNEAQ (reference sequence). The CDR3 is 14 amino acids. This chain joins TRBV7-9 and TRBJ1-1; no clear D gene. The sequence was obtained from a young man in good health. Sample: naive CD4+ T cells sorted from blood. Indicated subset: CD45RA+ positively selected. The CDR3 is CASSLYQDFPGAFF. The CDR3 DNA is TGTGCCAGCAGCTTATATCAGGACTTCCCGGGAGCTTTCTTT.